This entry features one TCR beta chain sequence. Antigen specificity is unknown. The data derive from a study of T cells in Graves' hyperthyroidism and ophthalmopathy. Study-wide results and limits: The model forecast ophthalmopathy, anticipating it by a median around 6.5 months before onset. Peripheral blood also featured most of the thyroid clonotypes expanded above 0.001.

Patients aged 18 to 65 with hyperthyroidism were newly diagnosed, with duration under 2 months. Uncontrolled infection, other autoimmune disease, pregnancy and lactation each barred patients from inclusion. Amplification of TCR beta CDR3 regions used RNA as the template. Primed by the HTBI set, a first-round RT-PCR was run on the TCR CDR3. From the multiplex PCR reads, TCRdb called clonotypes with MiXCR, one entry per CDR3 protein. The table includes about 98,000 distinct CDR3 sequences, roughly 39% detected once. This CDR3 has 14 amino acids. The ends were cut back, 2 bases at V and 3 bases at J, with 9 bases in the middle. From germline, CDR1 is LNHNV and CDR2 YYDKDF (reference sequence).

The gene calls are TRBV15 and TRBJ2-3; no clear D gene. The sample was peripheral blood or thyroid tissue (not recorded which). This receptor was identified in a woman in her twenties or thirties with Graves' hyperthyroidism. The DNA of the CDR3 is TGTGCCACCAGCAGATCCGGATGGACAGATACGCAGTATTTT. It translates to CATSRSGWTDTQYF.